This T cell receptor beta chain was identified during a study of blood T cell repertoires in COVID-19. Overall study context: COVID-19 samples from acute and convalescent phases originated in the United States, Italy and Spain. Sample material is recorded as cDNA or gDNA derived from T cells, B-cell-depleted T cells, or PBMCs.

V was clipped by 3 bases and J by 7 bases, with 12 bases between them. The CDR3 covers 13 residues. Per the original data handling: Using reference gene primer amplification, nucleated cell counts were estimated. Measured with immunoSEQ multiplex PCR; TCRdb has only the in-frame clones, and not every one. The D gene and trimming were derived from the DNA, and the V and J assignments and clone size from that table. The sample consists of around 250,000 clones, roughly nine tenths of them appearing once. This clonotype originated in a woman aged 40 to 50 who had recovered from COVID-19. What was sequenced was peripheral blood. The rearrangement joins TRBV12-3 or TRBV12-4 to TRBJ2-5; D is unresolved. CDR3 sequence (DNA): TGTGCCAGCAGTTTCCCACCCCCCGGGACCCAGTACTTC. This encodes CASSFPPPGTQYF.